Detailed here is one T cell receptor (beta chain). The antigen remains undetermined. From germline, CDR1 is LGHNA and CDR2 YNFKEQ. The CDR3 has 18 amino acids. V gave up 5 bases and J gave up 1 base; unmatched junction bases: 14. The TCR beta profiling, which covered VDJ combination and CDR3 sequence, was carried out using genomic DNA as the template. TCRdb used MiXCR to reprocess the reads, holding one entry per CDR3 protein. This table holds roughly 98,000 distinct CDR3 sequences, around two thirds found once. Patients chosen for sequencing had shown CD8+CD57+ cell expansion by flow cytometry. Patients were treatment-naive when blood was sampled. The sample belongs to a study of CD8+CD57+ T cells in acquired aplastic anemia. The study, taken as a whole, reports: Both patients and controls carried the same twenty-nine CD8+ CDR3 sequences.

The sequencing sample was made of sorted CD4+, CD8+, or CD8+CD57+ T cells (not recorded which) from PBMCs. The chain has TRBV4-2 and TRBJ2-3, with TRBD2 matching over 8 bases. The receptor was isolated from a human donor with aplastic anemia. The CDR3 DNA sequence: TGTGCCAGCAGCGTTATCATTAGCGGGACGCGGGGCACAGATACGCAGTATTTT. Translation gives CASSVIISGTRGTDTQYF.